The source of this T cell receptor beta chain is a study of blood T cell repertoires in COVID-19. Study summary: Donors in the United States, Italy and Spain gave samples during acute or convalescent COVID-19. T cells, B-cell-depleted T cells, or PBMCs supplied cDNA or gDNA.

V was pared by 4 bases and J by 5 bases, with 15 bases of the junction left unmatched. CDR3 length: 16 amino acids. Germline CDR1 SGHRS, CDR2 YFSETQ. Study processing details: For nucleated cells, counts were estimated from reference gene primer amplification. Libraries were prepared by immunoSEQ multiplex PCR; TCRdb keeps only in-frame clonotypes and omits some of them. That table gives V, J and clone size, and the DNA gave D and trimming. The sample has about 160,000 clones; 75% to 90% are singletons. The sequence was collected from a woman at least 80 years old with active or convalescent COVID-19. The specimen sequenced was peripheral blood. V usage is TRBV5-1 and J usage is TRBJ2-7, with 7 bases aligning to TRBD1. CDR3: CASSPLLGQIQDEQYF. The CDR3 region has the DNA TGCGCCAGCAGCCCACTCCTGGGACAGATTCAAGACGAGCAGTACTTC.